Sequencing of this T cell receptor (beta chain) was carried out in a study of blood T cell repertoires in COVID-19. Looking at the study overall: Material from acute and convalescent COVID-19 was sourced from the United States, Italy and Spain.

The CDR3 contains 15 residues. CDR1 MDHEN and CDR2 SYDVKM come from the germline V gene. V lost 5 bases to trimming and J lost 8 bases, with 18 bases between them. Per the original methods: Counts of nucleated cells, estimated from reference gene primer amplification, were obtained. Generated by immunoSEQ multiplex PCR, the TCRdb table keeps only in-frame clones and is missing some. Clone size and V and J calls were adopted from that table, with D and trimming inferred from the DNA. The table has over 90,000 clones, around 87% seen once; the top ten hold approximately 20%. Sequencing was performed on peripheral blood. The gene calls are TRBV28 and TRBJ1-4; D is possibly TRBD1 (5 bases). This TCR was sampled from a human donor in a cohort sampled during active COVID-19. The DNA for the CDR3 is TGTGCCAGCAGTACGGACACGGTAGGCGAGGAAAAACTGTTTTTT. Translating it yields CASSTDTVGEEKLFF.